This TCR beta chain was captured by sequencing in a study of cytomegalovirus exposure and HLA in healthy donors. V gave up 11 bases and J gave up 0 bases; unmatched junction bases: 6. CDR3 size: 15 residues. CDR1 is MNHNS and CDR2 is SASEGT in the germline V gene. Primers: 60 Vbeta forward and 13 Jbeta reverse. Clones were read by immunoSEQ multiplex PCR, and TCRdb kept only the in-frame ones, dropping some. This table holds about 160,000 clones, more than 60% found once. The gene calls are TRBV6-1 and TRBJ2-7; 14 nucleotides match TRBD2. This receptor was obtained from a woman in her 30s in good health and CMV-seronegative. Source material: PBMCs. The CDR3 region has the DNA TGTGCCTCCATAGGACTAGCGGGGGGCTCCTACGAGCAGTACTTC. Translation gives CASIGLAGGSYEQYF.